This T cell receptor beta chain was found in a study of blood T cell repertoires in COVID-19. The CDR3 length is 15 residues. Germline assignment: CDR1 SGHTA and CDR2 FQGNSA. V lost 2 bases and J lost 3, with 11 bases in between. Profiling relied on immunoSEQ multiplex PCR, and the TCRdb table lists in-frame clones only, not all of them. The sample holds around 150,000 clones; 86% are singletons and the top ten take 0.99%. Sequencing used peripheral blood. The TCR comes from a man younger than 35 with acute or convalescent COVID-19. The chain couples TRBV7-2 to TRBJ1-5; D not resolved. In DNA form, the CDR3 reads TGTGCCAGCAGCTTAACGGCGGTTAACAATCAGCCCCAGCATTTT. This encodes CASSLTAVNNQPQHF.